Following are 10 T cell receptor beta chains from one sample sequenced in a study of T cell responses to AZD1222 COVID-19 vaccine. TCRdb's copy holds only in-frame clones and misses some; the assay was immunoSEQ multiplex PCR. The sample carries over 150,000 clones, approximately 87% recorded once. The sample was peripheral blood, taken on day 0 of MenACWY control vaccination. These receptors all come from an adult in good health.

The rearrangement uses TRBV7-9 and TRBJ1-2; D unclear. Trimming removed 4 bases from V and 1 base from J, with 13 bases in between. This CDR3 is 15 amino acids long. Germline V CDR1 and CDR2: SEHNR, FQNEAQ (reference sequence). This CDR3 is CASSSGRIHNYGYTF. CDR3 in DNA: TGTGCCAGCAGCTCCGGACGGATACATAACTATGGCTACACCTTC.

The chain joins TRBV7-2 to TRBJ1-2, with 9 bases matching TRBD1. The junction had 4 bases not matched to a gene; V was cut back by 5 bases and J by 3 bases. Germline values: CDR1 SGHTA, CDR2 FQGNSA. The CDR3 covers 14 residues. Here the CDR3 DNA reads TGTGCCAGCAGCCTACAGGGGGCCCACTATGGCTACACCTTC. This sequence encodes CASSLQGAHYGYTF. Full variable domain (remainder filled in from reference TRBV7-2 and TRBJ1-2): GAGVSQSPSNKVTEKGKDVELRCDPISGHTALYWYRQSLGQGLEFLIYFQGNSAPDKSGLPSDRFSAERTGGSVSTLTIQRTQQEDSAVYLCASSLQGAHYGYTFGSGTRLTVV.

The CDR3, as DNA: TGTGCCACCAGCAGAGGGACAGGGTACACTGAAGCTTTCTTT. The encoded protein is CATSRGTGYTEAFF. The gene calls are TRBV15 and TRBJ1-1; 8 bases are shared with TRBD1. The CDR3 length is 14 residues. Per the germline V gene, CDR1 is LNHNV and CDR2 is YYDKDF (reference sequence). Unmatched junction bases numbered 1, after V lost 1 base and J lost 3 bases.

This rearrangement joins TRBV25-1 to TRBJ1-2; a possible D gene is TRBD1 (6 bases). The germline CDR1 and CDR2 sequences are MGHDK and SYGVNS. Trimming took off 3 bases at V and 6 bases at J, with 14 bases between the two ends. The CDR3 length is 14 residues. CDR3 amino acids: CASSEYGGWDGYTF. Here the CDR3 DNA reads TGTGCCAGCAGTGAGTACGGGGGCTGGGATGGCTACACCTTC.

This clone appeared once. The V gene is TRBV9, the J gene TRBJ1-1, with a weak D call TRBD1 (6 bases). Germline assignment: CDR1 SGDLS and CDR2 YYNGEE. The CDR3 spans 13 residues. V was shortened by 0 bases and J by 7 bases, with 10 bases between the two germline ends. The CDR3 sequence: CASSVEQGSEAFF. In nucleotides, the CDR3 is TGTGCCAGCAGCGTAGAACAGGGAAGTGAAGCTTTCTTT.

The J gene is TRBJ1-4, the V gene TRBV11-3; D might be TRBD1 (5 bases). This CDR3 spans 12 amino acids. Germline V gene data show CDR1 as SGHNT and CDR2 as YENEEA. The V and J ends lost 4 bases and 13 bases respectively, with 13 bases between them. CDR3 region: CASSSNGGGLFF. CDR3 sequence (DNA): TGTGCCAGCAGCTCCAACGGGGGGGGACTGTTTTTT.

The DNA of the CDR3 is TGTGCCAGCAGTCTGCAGCCGGCGACTGGTGAGCAGTTCTTC. This codes for CASSLQPATGEQFF. The chain uses TRBV27 and TRBJ2-1; D unresolved. The germline CDR1 and CDR2 sequences are MNHEY and SMNVEV (reference sequence). V was shortened by 5 bases and J by 9 bases, with 17 bases between the two germline ends. This CDR3 has 14 amino acids.

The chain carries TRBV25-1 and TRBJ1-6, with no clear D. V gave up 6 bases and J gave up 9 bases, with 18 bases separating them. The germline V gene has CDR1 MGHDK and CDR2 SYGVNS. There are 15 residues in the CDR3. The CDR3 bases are TGTGCCAGCAGACATTCCCGACCAGGAGGTTCACCCCTCCACTTT. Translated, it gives CASRHSRPGGSPLHF.

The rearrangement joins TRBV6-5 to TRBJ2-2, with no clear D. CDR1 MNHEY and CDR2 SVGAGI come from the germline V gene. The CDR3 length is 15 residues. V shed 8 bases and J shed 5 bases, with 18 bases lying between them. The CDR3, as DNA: TGTGCCAGCTATCCAGGTGGGCTATGGACCGGGGAGCTGTTTTTT. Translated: CASYPGGLWTGELFF.

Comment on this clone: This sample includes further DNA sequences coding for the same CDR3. The CDR3, as DNA: TGCGCCAGCAGTAGGGACGGCTCCTACGAGCAGTACGTC. This encodes CASSRDGSYEQYV. V is TRBV5-1 and J is TRBJ2-7; D may match TRBD1 or TRBD2 (5 bases each). V shed 5 bases and J shed 0 bases, with 9 bases lying between them. Germline V gene data show CDR1 as SGHRS and CDR2 as YFSETQ. This CDR3 is built from 13 residues.